This TCR beta chain was documented in a study of CD8 T cells in Susac syndrome. Random-hexamer reverse transcription was applied to about 0.45 to 1 ug RNA. TCR beta CDR3 was amplified by immunoSEQ covering 54 Vbeta and 13 Jbeta. Using its own MiXCR run on the immunoSEQ multiplex PCR reads, TCRdb lists one record per CDR3 protein. The sample has around 190,000 distinct CDR3 sequences, around 93% seen once. Germline V gene sequence: CDR1 MNHNY, CDR2 SVGAGI (reference sequence). This CDR3 contains 13 residues. With 4 bases removed from V and 2 bases from J, the gap between germline ends came to 8 bases. TCR beta sequences were obtained from blood CD8+ and CD4+ T cells. The controls, all healthy donors, were matched for age and sex. The CD8+ and CD4+ T cells were negatively isolated, with the TEMRA cells enriched by FACS.

The clonotype was recovered from a human donor in good health. Sequenced: CD4+ T cells from PBMCs. The J gene is TRBJ2-5, the V gene TRBV6-6; D is uncertain. The CDR3 DNA reads as TGTGCCAGCAGTTCGGTCCGACAAGAGACCCAGTACTTC. Translating it yields CASSSVRQETQYF.